Listed below are T cell receptor beta chains from one sample, sequenced in a study of spatial heterogeneity in lung cancer. TCRdb reanalysed the 5' RACE reads using MiXCR and keeps one entry per CDR3 protein. This sample has several thousand distinct CDR3 sequences, with roughly 5.1% found just once. Sequencing was performed on normal lung tissue next to the tumor, taken at surgery. The source is a female donor with early-stage non-small cell lung cancer. The CDR3 runs from the conserved cysteine through the conserved F or W. Each record gives: clone size, J gene, V gene, D gene, CDR3 DNA, CDR3 protein. A D gene is named only where the DNA matches it firmly. Not every row has a clone size; where given, it reads once, few, many or a size class.

abundance: medium-sized; j_gene: TRBJ2-7; v_gene: TRBV5-1; d_gene: TRBD2; CDR3nt: TGCGCCAGCAGCTATACCACTAGCGGGAGCGGGTACGAGCAGTACTTC; CDR3aa: CASSYTTSGSGYEQYF
abundance: many; j_gene: TRBJ2-1; v_gene: TRBV7-9; d_gene: .; CDR3nt: TGTGCCAGCAGCAACCAGGCTGGGTACAATGAGCAGTTCTTC; CDR3aa: CASSNQAGYNEQFF
abundance: many; j_gene: TRBJ2-7; v_gene: TRBV6-2/TRBV6-3; d_gene: TRBD2; CDR3nt: TGTGCCAGCAGTTACTCGAGAATAGCGGGGAGGGAGCAGTACTTC; CDR3aa: CASSYSRIAGREQYF
abundance: large; j_gene: TRBJ2-3; v_gene: TRBV7-2; d_gene: .; CDR3nt: TGTGCCAGCAGCTTAGACGGGACCCCCACAGATACGCAGTATTTT; CDR3aa: CASSLDGTPTDTQYF
abundance: many; j_gene: TRBJ2-1; v_gene: TRBV5-6; d_gene: TRBD2; CDR3nt: TGTGCCAGCAGCCCGGGACTAGCTCTTTCCAATGAGCAGTTCTTC; CDR3aa: CASSPGLALSNEQFF
abundance: .; j_gene: TRBJ1-2; v_gene: TRBV7-2; d_gene: .; CDR3nt: .; CDR3aa: CASSPQWGVGNGYPF
abundance: many; j_gene: TRBJ2-7; v_gene: TRBV7-3; d_gene: TRBD1; CDR3nt: TGTGCCAGCAGCTGGGGACAGGGGGGAGAGCAGTACTTC; CDR3aa: CASSWGQGGEQYF
abundance: medium-sized; j_gene: TRBJ2-5; v_gene: TRBV30; d_gene: .; CDR3nt: TGTGCCTGGAGTGTGACCTCTCAAGAGACCCAGTACTTC; CDR3aa: CAWSVTSQETQYF
abundance: many; j_gene: TRBJ2-5; v_gene: TRBV5-1; d_gene: .; CDR3nt: TGCGCCAGCAGCTTGGTACCAGGACAAGAGACCCAGTACTTC; CDR3aa: CASSLVPGQETQYF
abundance: few; j_gene: TRBJ1-6; v_gene: TRBV5-1; d_gene: .; CDR3nt: TGCGCCAGCAGGACGGAAAATTCACCCCTCCACTTT; CDR3aa: CASRTENSPLHF
abundance: many; j_gene: TRBJ2-7; v_gene: TRBV7-7; d_gene: .; CDR3nt: TGTGCTAGCAGCTTAGACAGTACCACCGAGCAGTACTTC; CDR3aa: CASSLDSTTEQYF
abundance: many; j_gene: TRBJ2-7; v_gene: TRBV20-1; d_gene: .; CDR3nt: TGCAGTGCTAGCGATCAATTATCGTCCTACGAGCAGTACTTC; CDR3aa: CSASDQLSSYEQYF
abundance: few; j_gene: TRBJ1-5; v_gene: TRBV18; d_gene: .; CDR3nt: TGTGCCAGCTCAACCAGCCTGGACAGCGCGAATCAGCCCCAGCATTTT; CDR3aa: CASSTSLDSANQPQHF
abundance: medium-sized; j_gene: TRBJ1-1; v_gene: TRBV20-1; d_gene: TRBD1; CDR3nt: TGCAGTGCTAGAGGCCCAGGGGGCGCGGCTGAAGCTTTCTTT; CDR3aa: CSARGPGGAAEAFF
abundance: .; j_gene: TRBJ2-1; v_gene: TRBV7-2; d_gene: TRBD2; CDR3nt: TGTGCCAGCAGCCCTCGGAGGGCTAGCGGGAGTGATGAGCAGTTCTTC; CDR3aa: CASSPRRASGSDEQFF
abundance: medium-sized; j_gene: TRBJ2-7; v_gene: TRBV20-1; d_gene: .; CDR3nt: TGCAGTGCTAGCCCTGACAGGCCCTACGAGCAGTACTTC; CDR3aa: CSASPDRPYEQYF
abundance: medium-sized; j_gene: TRBJ1-6; v_gene: TRBV6-5; d_gene: .; CDR3nt: TGTGCCAGTAGGGAGAACAGGCAGCCCTCCTATAATTCACCCCTCCACTTT; CDR3aa: CASRENRQPSYNSPLHF
abundance: many; j_gene: TRBJ2-1; v_gene: TRBV20-1; d_gene: TRBD2; CDR3nt: TGCAGTGCTAGAGTGGCTAGCGGGAGGCTCGGTGAGCAGTTCTTC; CDR3aa: CSARVASGRLGEQFF
abundance: medium-sized; j_gene: TRBJ1-2; v_gene: TRBV6-5; d_gene: TRBD1; CDR3nt: TGTGCCAGCACCCCGGACAGGGGAGCTGGCTACACCTTC; CDR3aa: CASTPDRGAGYTF
abundance: many; j_gene: TRBJ1-2; v_gene: TRBV20-1; d_gene: TRBD1; CDR3nt: TGCAGTGCTCCGCCTTGGACAGGGTTTGGCTACACCTTC; CDR3aa: CSAPPWTGFGYTF
abundance: many; j_gene: TRBJ2-2; v_gene: TRBV5-1; d_gene: .; CDR3nt: TGCGCCAGCAGCTTGGGCGGGGCCAACACCGGGGAGCTGTTTTTT; CDR3aa: CASSLGGANTGELFF
abundance: medium-sized; j_gene: TRBJ1-1; v_gene: TRBV5-1; d_gene: .; CDR3nt: TGCGCCAGCAGCTTGGGGGTAAACACTGAAGCTTTCTTT; CDR3aa: CASSLGVNTEAFF
abundance: many; j_gene: TRBJ1-2; v_gene: TRBV28; d_gene: TRBD1; CDR3nt: TGTGCCAGCAGAGCCGGACAGGGGGGTTATGGCTACAACTTC; CDR3aa: CASRAGQGGYGYNF
abundance: many; j_gene: TRBJ1-1; v_gene: TRBV30; d_gene: TRBD1; CDR3nt: TGTGCCTGGAGTGTACTTCAGGGGGCGACTGAAGCTTTCTTT; CDR3aa: CAWSVLQGATEAFF
abundance: many; j_gene: TRBJ2-7; v_gene: TRBV18; d_gene: TRBD2; CDR3nt: TGTGCCAGCTCACCACGTTCGGGAGGGCCTTACGAGCAGTACTTC; CDR3aa: CASSPRSGGPYEQYF
abundance: medium-sized; j_gene: TRBJ1-2; v_gene: TRBV5-1; d_gene: .; CDR3nt: TGCGCCAGCAGCGACCAGAATCTGAACTATGGCTACACCTTC; CDR3aa: CASSDQNLNYGYTF
abundance: .; j_gene: TRBJ2-1; v_gene: TRBV2; d_gene: .; CDR3nt: TGTGCCAGCAGTGTGGATTTTGACGGTGAGCAGTTCTTC; CDR3aa: CASSVDFDGEQFF
abundance: medium-sized; j_gene: TRBJ1-1; v_gene: TRBV2; d_gene: .; CDR3nt: TGTGCCAGCAGTGAAGCGCTTGAAGCTTTCTTT; CDR3aa: CASSEALEAFF
abundance: medium-sized; j_gene: TRBJ2-5; v_gene: TRBV10-3; d_gene: .; CDR3nt: TGTGCCATCAGTGAGTCATACCAAGAGACCCAGTACTTC; CDR3aa: CAISESYQETQYF
abundance: many; j_gene: TRBJ2-4; v_gene: TRBV11-2; d_gene: TRBD1; CDR3nt: TGTGCCAGCATAGGGGGACAGCCCGGAAAAAACATTCAGTACTTC; CDR3aa: CASIGGQPGKNIQYF
abundance: many; j_gene: TRBJ2-7; v_gene: TRBV2; d_gene: .; CDR3nt: TGTGCCAGCAGTGACAGGACGATCTACGAGCAGTACTTC; CDR3aa: CASSDRTIYEQYF
abundance: medium-sized; j_gene: TRBJ2-1; v_gene: TRBV12-3/TRBV12-4; d_gene: TRBD2; CDR3nt: TGTGCCAGCAGTTTTGATGGGACTAGGTTAGAGCAGTTCTTC; CDR3aa: CASSFDGTRLEQFF
abundance: medium-sized; j_gene: TRBJ1-6; v_gene: TRBV3-1; d_gene: TRBD1; CDR3nt: TGTGCCAGCAGCCATGGACAGGGAGAATGGTCACCCCTCCACTTT; CDR3aa: CASSHGQGEWSPLHF
abundance: medium-sized; j_gene: TRBJ2-2; v_gene: TRBV2; d_gene: TRBD1; CDR3nt: TGTGCCAGCAGTCGGACAGGGACCACCGGGGAGCTGTTTTTT; CDR3aa: CASSRTGTTGELFF
abundance: many; j_gene: TRBJ2-1; v_gene: TRBV12-3/TRBV12-4; d_gene: TRBD2; CDR3nt: TGTGCCAGCAGTGCGGGACTAGCACAGAGCAATGAGCAGTTCTTC; CDR3aa: CASSAGLAQSNEQFF
abundance: once; j_gene: TRBJ2-7; v_gene: TRBV20-1; d_gene: .; CDR3nt: TGCAGTGCTCCGCAGGGGAACGAGCAGTACTTC; CDR3aa: CSAPQGNEQYF
abundance: medium-sized; j_gene: TRBJ1-1; v_gene: TRBV6-5; d_gene: TRBD1; CDR3nt: TGTGCCAGCACCCTGGGACAGGGGGCGAACACTGAAGCTTTCTTT; CDR3aa: CASTLGQGANTEAFF
abundance: medium-sized; j_gene: TRBJ1-1; v_gene: TRBV29-1; d_gene: .; CDR3nt: TGCAGCGTTGAATCGGGGGTTGACACTGAAGCTTTCTTT; CDR3aa: CSVESGVDTEAFF
abundance: medium-sized; j_gene: TRBJ2-6; v_gene: TRBV2; d_gene: .; CDR3nt: TGTGCCAGCAGAGAGGCGGGCGGGGCCAACGTCCTGACTTTC; CDR3aa: CASREAGGANVLTF
abundance: many; j_gene: TRBJ1-2; v_gene: TRBV5-1; d_gene: .; CDR3nt: TGCGCCAGCAGCTATGGGGGCATCGACTATGGCTACACCTTC; CDR3aa: CASSYGGIDYGYTF
abundance: many; j_gene: TRBJ1-5; v_gene: TRBV7-7; d_gene: .; CDR3nt: TGTGCTAGCAGCTTAGACCGTAATCAGCCCCAGCATTTT; CDR3aa: CASSLDRNQPQHF
abundance: few; j_gene: TRBJ2-7; v_gene: TRBV20-1; d_gene: TRBD2; CDR3nt: TGCAGTGCCGGGGGGGGAGGGTACTACGAGCAGTACTTC; CDR3aa: CSAGGGGYYEQYF
abundance: medium-sized; j_gene: TRBJ1-1; v_gene: TRBV20-1; d_gene: TRBD1; CDR3nt: TGCAGTGCTAGAGACGCCGGGACAGGGAACACTGAAGCTTTCTTT; CDR3aa: CSARDAGTGNTEAFF
abundance: medium-sized; j_gene: TRBJ2-7; v_gene: TRBV20-1; d_gene: TRBD2; CDR3nt: TGCAGTGCTAGATGGTGGGAGGGGAAGCAGTACTTC; CDR3aa: CSARWWEGKQYF
abundance: medium-sized; j_gene: TRBJ2-7; v_gene: TRBV27; d_gene: .; CDR3nt: TGTGCCAGCTGGTCCCGAGGGTTCTCCTACGAGCAGTACTTC; CDR3aa: CASWSRGFSYEQYF
abundance: large; j_gene: TRBJ2-1; v_gene: TRBV7-2; d_gene: TRBD2; CDR3nt: TGTGCCAGCAGCGGAACTAGCGGGCCCTTCAATGAGCAGTTCTTC; CDR3aa: CASSGTSGPFNEQFF
abundance: many; j_gene: TRBJ2-7; v_gene: TRBV4-1; d_gene: TRBD2; CDR3nt: TGCGCCAGCAGCCAAAGCCCCCGACTAGCGGGCTCCGAGCAGTACTTC; CDR3aa: CASSQSPRLAGSEQYF
abundance: few; j_gene: TRBJ2-7; v_gene: TRBV11-2; d_gene: TRBD2; CDR3nt: TGTGCCAGCAGCAGAGGACTAGCGGGAGCCGAGCAGTACTTC; CDR3aa: CASSRGLAGAEQYF
abundance: many; j_gene: TRBJ2-2; v_gene: TRBV5-1; d_gene: .; CDR3nt: TGCGCCAGCAGCTTCGCCGACTGGAACACCGGGGAGCTGTTTTTT; CDR3aa: CASSFADWNTGELFF
abundance: many; j_gene: TRBJ1-4; v_gene: TRBV14; d_gene: .; CDR3nt: TGTGCCAGCAGCCAACGGCAGGATGATGAAAAACTGTTTTTT; CDR3aa: CASSQRQDDEKLFF
abundance: medium-sized; j_gene: TRBJ1-1; v_gene: TRBV29-1; d_gene: TRBD1; CDR3nt: TGCAGCGTTGGGTCAGGAGGGGACAGGGCAAAGGAAGCTTTCTTT; CDR3aa: CSVGSGGDRAKEAFF